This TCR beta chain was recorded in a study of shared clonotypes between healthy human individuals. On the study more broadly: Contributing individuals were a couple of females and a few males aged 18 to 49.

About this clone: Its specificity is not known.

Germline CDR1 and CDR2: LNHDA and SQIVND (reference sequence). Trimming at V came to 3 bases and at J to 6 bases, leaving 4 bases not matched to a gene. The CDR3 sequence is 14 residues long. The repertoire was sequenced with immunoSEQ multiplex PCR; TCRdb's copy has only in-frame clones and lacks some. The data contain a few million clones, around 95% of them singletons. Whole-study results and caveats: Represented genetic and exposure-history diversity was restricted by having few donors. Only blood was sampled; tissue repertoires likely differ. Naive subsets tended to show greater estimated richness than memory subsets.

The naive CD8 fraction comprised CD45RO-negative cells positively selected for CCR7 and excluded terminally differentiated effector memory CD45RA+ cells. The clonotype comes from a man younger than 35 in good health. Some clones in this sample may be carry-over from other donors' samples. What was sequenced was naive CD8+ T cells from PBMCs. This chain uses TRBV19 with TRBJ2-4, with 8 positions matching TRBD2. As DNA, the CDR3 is TGTGCCAGTAGTATGGGGCTAGCGGGAAACATTCAGTACTTC. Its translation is CASSMGLAGNIQYF.